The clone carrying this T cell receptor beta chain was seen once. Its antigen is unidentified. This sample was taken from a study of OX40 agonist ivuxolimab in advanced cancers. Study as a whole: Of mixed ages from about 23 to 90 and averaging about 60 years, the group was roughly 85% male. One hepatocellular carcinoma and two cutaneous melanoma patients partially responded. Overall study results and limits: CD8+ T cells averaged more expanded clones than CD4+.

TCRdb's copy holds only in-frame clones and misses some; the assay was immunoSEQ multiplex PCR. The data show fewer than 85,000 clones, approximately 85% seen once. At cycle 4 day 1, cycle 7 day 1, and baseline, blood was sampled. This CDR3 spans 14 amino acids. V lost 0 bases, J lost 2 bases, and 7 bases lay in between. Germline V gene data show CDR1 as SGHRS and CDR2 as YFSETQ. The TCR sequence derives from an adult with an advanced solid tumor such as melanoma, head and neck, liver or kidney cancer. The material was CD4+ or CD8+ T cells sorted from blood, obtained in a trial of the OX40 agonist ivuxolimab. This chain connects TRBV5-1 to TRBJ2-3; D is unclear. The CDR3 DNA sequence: TGCGCCAGCAGCTTGGTCGTTACCACAGATACGCAGTATTTT. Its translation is CASSLVVTTDTQYF.